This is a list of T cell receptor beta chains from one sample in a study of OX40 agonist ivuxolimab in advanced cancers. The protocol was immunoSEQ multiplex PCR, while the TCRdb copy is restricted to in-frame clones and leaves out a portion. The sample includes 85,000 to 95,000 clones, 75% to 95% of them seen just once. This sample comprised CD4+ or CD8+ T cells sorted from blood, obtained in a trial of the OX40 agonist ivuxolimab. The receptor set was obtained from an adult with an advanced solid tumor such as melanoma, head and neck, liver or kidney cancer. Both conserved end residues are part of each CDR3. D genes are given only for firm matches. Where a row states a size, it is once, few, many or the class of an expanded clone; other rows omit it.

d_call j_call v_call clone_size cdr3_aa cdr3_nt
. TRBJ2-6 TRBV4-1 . CASSHAGGANVLTF TGCGCCAGCAGCCACGCCGGTGGGGCCAACGTCCTGACTTTC
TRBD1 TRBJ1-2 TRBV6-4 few CASSDPGQGAREGYTF TGTGCCAGCAGTGACCCGGGACAGGGGGCGAGGGAGGGCTACACCTTC
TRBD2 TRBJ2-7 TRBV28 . CASGTSGPEQYF TGTGCCAGCGGGACTAGCGGCCCCGAGCAGTACTTC
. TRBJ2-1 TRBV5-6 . CASSLFWGASSYNEQFF TGTGCCAGCAGCTTGTTCTGGGGGGCCAGCTCCTACAATGAGCAGTTCTTC
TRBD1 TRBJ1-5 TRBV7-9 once CASSLTGGDQPQHF TGTGCCAGCAGCTTGACAGGGGGCGATCAGCCCCAGCATTTT
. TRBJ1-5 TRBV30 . CAWSDAGGKQPQHF TGTGCCTGGAGCGACGCGGGGGGGAAACAGCCCCAGCATTTT
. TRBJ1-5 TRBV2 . CASSGVGGSNQPQHF TGTGCCAGCAGCGGGGTAGGGGGGAGCAATCAGCCCCAGCATTTT
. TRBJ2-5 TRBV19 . CASRIGGSGQETQYF TGTGCCAGTAGAATAGGGGGATCGGGCCAAGAGACCCAGTACTTC
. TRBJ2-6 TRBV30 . CAWSPHAGTSGANVLTF TGTGCCTGGAGCCCCCACGCCGGGACCTCTGGGGCCAACGTCCTGACTTTC
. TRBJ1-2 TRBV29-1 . CSVSQGPGTYGYTF TGCAGCGTCTCCCAGGGCCCCGGGACCTATGGCTACACCTTC
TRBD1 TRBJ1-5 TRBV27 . CASSLYPQGVSNQPQHF TGTGCCAGCAGTTTATACCCCCAGGGGGTTAGCAATCAGCCCCAGCATTTT
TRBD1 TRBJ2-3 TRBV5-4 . CASSQQGLSTDTQYF TGTGCCAGCAGCCAACAGGGGCTGAGCACAGATACGCAGTATTTT
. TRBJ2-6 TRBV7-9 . CASSGQGGDSGANVLTF TGTGCCAGCAGCGGACAGGGAGGGGACTCTGGGGCCAACGTCCTGACTTTC
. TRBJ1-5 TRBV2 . CASSGEGSRNQPQHF TGTGCCAGCAGTGGGGAGGGGAGTCGCAATCAGCCCCAGCATTTT
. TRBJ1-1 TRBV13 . CASSLGRPLSEAFF TGTGCCAGCAGCTTAGGCCGACCCCTCAGTGAAGCTTTCTTT
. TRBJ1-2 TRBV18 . CASSPDGVRSYTF TGTGCCAGCTCACCAGACGGGGTTAGGAGCTACACCTTC
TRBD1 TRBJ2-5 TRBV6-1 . CASSVGTGRETQYF TGTGCCAGCAGTGTGGGGACAGGTCGGGAGACCCAGTACTTC
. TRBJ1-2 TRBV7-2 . CASSTTGTGPYGYTF TGTGCCAGCAGCACCACCGGGACTGGACCTTATGGCTACACCTTC
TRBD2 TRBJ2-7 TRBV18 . CASSPPGLAGRGRYEQYF TGTGCCAGCTCACCGCCGGGACTAGCGGGGCGAGGCCGCTACGAGCAGTACTTC
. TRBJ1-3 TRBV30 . CAWDFTGTGNTIYF TGTGCCTGGGACTTTACAGGGACTGGAAACACCATATATTTT
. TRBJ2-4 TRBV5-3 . CARSLAQDAKNIQYF TGTGCCAGAAGCTTGGCGCAGGACGCCAAAAACATTCAGTACTTC
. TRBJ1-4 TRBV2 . CASSESEPATNEKLFF TGTGCCAGCAGTGAGTCCGAACCTGCAACTAATGAAAAACTGTTTTTT
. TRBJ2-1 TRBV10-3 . CAISDGDPNEQFF TGTGCCATCAGTGACGGGGACCCCAATGAGCAGTTCTTC
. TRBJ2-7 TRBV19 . CASSRSGHSYEQYF TGTGCCAGTAGTAGGTCGGGACACAGCTACGAGCAGTACTTC
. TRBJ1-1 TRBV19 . CASSPGTIGAEAFF TGTGCCAGTAGTCCGGGGACCATTGGAGCTGAAGCTTTCTTT
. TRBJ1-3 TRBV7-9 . CASSLSGYISGNTIYF TGTGCCAGCAGCTTATCCGGGTACATCTCTGGAAACACCATATATTTT
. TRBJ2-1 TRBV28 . CASINLGEQFF TGTGCCAGCATTAATTTGGGTGAGCAGTTCTTC
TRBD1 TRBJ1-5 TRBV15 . CATSRSGQGALNQPQHF TGTGCCACCAGCAGATCTGGACAGGGGGCCTTAAATCAGCCCCAGCATTTT
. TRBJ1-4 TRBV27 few CASSLRGRRDEKLFF TGTGCCAGCAGTTTACGAGGCAGGAGAGATGAAAAACTGTTTTTT
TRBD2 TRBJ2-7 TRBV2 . CASSARLAGSEQYF TGTGCCAGCAGTGCGCGGCTAGCGGGTTCCGAGCAGTACTTC
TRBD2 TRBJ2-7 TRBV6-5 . CASSLGLAGVYEQYF TGTGCCAGCAGTTTAGGACTAGCGGGAGTCTACGAGCAGTACTTC
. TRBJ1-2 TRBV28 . CASSSHGQRGGYGYTF TGTGCCAGCAGTTCCCATGGACAGAGGGGGGGCTATGGCTACACCTTC
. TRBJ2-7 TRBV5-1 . CASRTHSVSSVVPYEQYF TGCGCCAGCAGGACCCACAGCGTCTCGTCTGTTGTTCCTTACGAGCAGTACTTC
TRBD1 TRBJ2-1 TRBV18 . CASSPPVGQGAGEQFF TGTGCCAGCTCACCACCCGTGGGCCAGGGGGCGGGTGAGCAGTTCTTC
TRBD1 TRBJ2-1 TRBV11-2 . CASSGQGGNEQFF TGTGCCAGCAGTGGACAGGGAGGCAATGAGCAGTTCTTC
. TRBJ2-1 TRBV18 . CASSPVASAYNEQFF TGTGCCAGCTCACCAGTTGCTAGCGCCTACAATGAGCAGTTCTTC